The 28 T cell receptor beta chains below come from one sample, sequenced in a study of blood T cell repertoires in COVID-19. Method: immunoSEQ multiplex PCR; TCRdb's copy keeps in-frame clones and lacks some. In the table there are 40,000 to 60,000 clones, 80% to 90% of which are singletons. Specimen: peripheral blood. The receptor set was obtained from a human donor in a cohort sampled during active COVID-19.

V usage is TRBV11-2 and J usage is TRBJ1-1; D not certain. This CDR3 contains 13 residues. V lost 2 bases and J lost 6, with 10 bases in between. Per germline, CDR1 SGHAT and CDR2 FQNNGV. The CDR3 loop is CASSLPTGSEAFF. Written as DNA, the CDR3 is TGTGCCAGCAGCTTACCCACGGGGTCTGAAGCTTTCTTT.

The chain links TRBV30 to TRBJ2-2, with D perhaps TRBD1 (6 bases). The CDR3 runs to 13 residues. Germline CDR1 and CDR2: GTSNPN and SVGIG (reference sequence). Between the trimmed V and J ends, which lost 4 bases and 1 base, there was a span of 7 bases. The CDR3, as DNA: TGTGCCTGGAACAGGGAGAACACCGGGGAGCTGTTTTTT. This translates into CAWNRENTGELFF.

Only a few counts were recorded for this clone. The gene calls are TRBV4-2 and TRBJ2-2; the D is unclear. V was pared by 3 bases and J by 8 bases, with 7 bases between. CDR1 and CDR2 from the germline V gene are LGHNA and YNFKEQ. The CDR3 is 12 residues long. CDR3 loop: CASSQGYGELFF. The CDR3 region has the DNA TGTGCCAGCAGCCAGGGCTATGGGGAGCTGTTTTTT.

V gene TRBV7-8 combines with J gene TRBJ2-5; 10 nucleotides match TRBD2. The CDR3 extends over 16 amino acids. Trimming removed 1 base from V and 5 bases from J; junction bases left unmatched: 7. CDR1 and CDR2 from the germline V gene are SGHVS and FQNEAQ. CDR3 protein: CASSLEASGRGETQYF. The CDR3 bases are TGTGCCAGCAGCTTAGAGGCTAGCGGGAGAGGGGAGACCCAGTACTTC.

V usage is TRBV7-2 and J usage is TRBJ2-2; 9 bases match TRBD1. Germline lookup yields CDR1 SGHTA and CDR2 FQGNSA. V trimming: 8 bases; J trimming: 5 bases; junction bases outside the gene matches: 9. The CDR3 has 15 amino acids. CDR3 coding DNA: TGTGCCAGCTATAGGGGGGGACAGGGAACCGGGGAGCTGTTTTTT. Translated: CASYRGGQGTGELFF.

The rearrangement joins TRBV9 to TRBJ2-1, with 11 bases lining up with TRBD2. The CDR3 contains 17 residues. Germline CDR1 and CDR2: SGDLS and YYNGEE. The ends lost 4 bases at V and 0 bases at J; junction bases unmatched: 6. This chain's CDR3 is CASSPTSGKGSYNEQFF. The CDR3 DNA reads as TGTGCCAGCAGCCCGACTAGCGGGAAAGGCTCCTACAATGAGCAGTTCTTC.

The V call is TRBV7-2, the J call TRBJ2-2; 9 bases align to TRBD1. J lost 4 bases, V lost 5 bases, and 8 bases had no gene match. Germline assignment: CDR1 SGHTA and CDR2 FQGNSA. There are 16 residues in the CDR3. The CDR3 DNA sequence: TGTGCCAGCAGCCCAGACCGGGGACAGGGCACCGGGGAGCTGTTTTTT. It yields the protein CASSPDRGQGTGELFF. Based on the CDR3 plus reference TRBV7-2 and TRBJ2-2, the full variable domain is GAGVSQSPSNKVTEKGKDVELRCDPISGHTALYWYRQSLGQGLEFLIYFQGNSAPDKSGLPSDRFSAERTGGSVSTLTIQRTQQEDSAVYLCASSPDRGQGTGELFFGEGSRLTVL.

The rearrangement uses TRBV19 and TRBJ2-2, with D unclear. Germline values: CDR1 LNHDA, CDR2 SQIVND (reference sequence). The length of the CDR3 is 14 residues. Trimming pared 0 bases from V and 1 base from J, leaving 3 bases between. The CDR3 here is CASSIDWNTGELFF. CDR3 DNA: TGTGCCAGTAGTATAGACTGGAACACCGGGGAGCTGTTTTTT.

This clone was seen just once. J is TRBJ2-5 and V is TRBV4-1, with 11 nucleotides matching TRBD2. Trimming cost V 1 base and J 2 bases; bases outside gene matches: 3. CDR1 MGHRA and CDR2 YSYEKL come from the germline V gene. CDR3 length equals 16 residues. This CDR3 is CASSQGLAGGQETQYF. The CDR3 coding sequence is TGCGCCAGCAGCCAAGGGCTAGCGGGAGGACAAGAGACCCAGTACTTC.

V gene TRBV7-9 combines with J gene TRBJ2-3; D gene unclear. The ends were cut back, 1 base at V and 0 bases at J, with 5 bases in the middle. This CDR3 is built from 14 residues. Per germline, CDR1 SEHNR and CDR2 FQNEAQ (reference sequence). Written as DNA, the CDR3 is TGTGCCAGCAGCTTAGAACTCAGCACAGATACGCAGTATTTT. It specifies CASSLELSTDTQYF.

CDR3 DNA sequence: TGTGCCAGTAGTATGACAGCCGAAAATTCACCCCTCCACTTT. Translated, it gives CASSMTAENSPLHF. J is TRBJ1-6 and V is TRBV19; D perhaps matches TRBD1 (5 bases). The CDR3 has 14 residues. Trimming shortened V by 3 bases and J by 7 bases, and 10 bases separated the two germline ends. Germline lookup yields CDR1 LNHDA and CDR2 SQIVND (reference sequence).

Judged by abundance, this clone is medium-sized. V is TRBV11-3 and J is TRBJ2-7; 7 bases align to TRBD2. CDR1 is SGHNT and CDR2 is YENEEA in the germline V gene. The CDR3 sequence is 14 residues long. J was trimmed by 1 base and V by 4 bases; bases with no gene match: 4. The CDR3 DNA follows: TGTGCCAGCAGCTCCAGGACTAGTTCCTACGAGCAGTACTTC. Residues: CASSSRTSSYEQYF.

This clone was counted a single time. The chain is built from TRBV11-2 and TRBJ2-3; 9 nucleotides line up with TRBD1. This CDR3 is built from 16 residues. V dropped 4 bases and J dropped 1; count of bases not matched to a gene: 6. Germline CDR1 and CDR2: SGHAT and FQNNGV. The CDR3 bases are TGTGCCAGCAGCTCTCGCCGGGACAGGGGCACAGATACGCAGTATTTT. It specifies CASSSRRDRGTDTQYF.

This clone was detected only once. The V gene is TRBV28, the J gene TRBJ1-1, with a possible D match to TRBD1 (5 bases). CDR1 is MDHEN, CDR2 SYDVKM, per germline. The CDR3 spans 16 residues. Trimming pared 5 bases from V and 2 bases from J, leaving 18 bases between. The CDR3 sequence: CASSIRGEGPNTEAFF. The CDR3 DNA sequence: TGTGCCAGCAGTATACGCGGGGAGGGGCCAAACACTGAAGCTTTCTTT.

J is TRBJ2-3 and V is TRBV19; no definite D call. The CDR3 covers 15 residues. The V end was cut by 3 bases, the J end by 0 bases, with 10 bases between. CDR1 is LNHDA, CDR2 SQIVND, per germline (reference sequence). The CDR3 DNA sequence: TGTGCCAGTAGTATTGCCCCCCGGAGCACAGATACGCAGTATTTT. Translation: CASSIAPRSTDTQYF.

The chain is built from TRBV28 and TRBJ1-5, with D possibly matching TRBD1 (5 bases). V was trimmed by 2 bases and J by 5 bases, leaving 10 bases between them. The CDR3 covers 14 residues. CDR1 and CDR2 (germline): MDHEN, SYDVKM. The CDR3 DNA is TGTGCCAGCAGTTTAAGGGACTGGGATCAGCCCCAGCATTTT. Protein: CASSLRDWDQPQHF.

The CDR3 DNA sequence: TGTGCCAGCAGTCCGGACAGGTCTGGGCCCCAGCATTTT. Translation: CASSPDRSGPQHF. The J gene is TRBJ1-5, the V gene TRBV12-3 or TRBV12-4; 7 positions agree with TRBD1. The J segment lost 9 bases and the V segment lost 5 bases, leaving 7 bases of the junction unmatched. The CDR3 covers 13 residues.

The gene calls are TRBV25-1 and TRBJ2-2; the match to TRBD1 covers 11 bases. V was pared by 7 bases and J by 5 bases, with 6 bases of the junction left unmatched. Germline lookup yields CDR1 MGHDK and CDR2 SYGVNS. This CDR3 is built from 15 residues. CDR3 loop: CASKFGTGGTGELFF. The CDR3 DNA follows: TGTGCCAGCAAGTTCGGGACAGGGGGAACCGGGGAGCTGTTTTTT.

The CDR3 DNA reads TGCGCCAGCAGACCAGGACAGGGGGCAGATACGCAGTATTTT. Translation gives CASRPGQGADTQYF. V is TRBV4-1 and J is TRBJ2-3; 10 bases are shared with TRBD1. This CDR3 is built from 14 residues. Germline V gene lookup returns CDR1 MGHRA and CDR2 YSYEKL. Trimming cost V 6 bases and J 4 bases; bases outside gene matches: 4.

The chain has TRBV28 and TRBJ2-6, with a weak D call TRBD2 (5 bases). This CDR3 has 15 amino acids. V was trimmed by 7 bases and J by 4 bases, leaving 14 bases between them. Germline-derived CDR1 and CDR2 are MDHEN and SYDVKM. CDR3 nucleotides: TGTGCCAGCACTAGCCCCCTGTTAGGGGCCAACGTCCTGACTTTC. Translation gives CASTSPLLGANVLTF.

The V gene is TRBV28, the J gene TRBJ1-2, with 8 bases that match TRBD1. V lost 8 bases and J lost 4; bases outside the gene matches: 3. The CDR3 is 12 amino acids. Germline V gene sequence: CDR1 MDHEN, CDR2 SYDVKM. The CDR3 DNA follows: TGTGCCAGCGGAGACAGGGGCTATGGCTACACCTTC. This codes for CASGDRGYGYTF.

This clone was recorded only once. The CDR3, as DNA: TGTGCCAGCAGGAGAGGTGGACTAGCGGGAGGCGTCACAGATACGCAGTATTTT. Encoded protein: CASRRGGLAGGVTDTQYF. V gene TRBV4-2 combines with J gene TRBJ2-3, with 14 bases fitting TRBD2. Germline V gene lookup returns CDR1 LGHNA and CDR2 YNFKEQ. The length of the CDR3 is 18 residues. V was clipped by 6 bases and J by 2 bases; unmatched bases: 10.

This sequence joins TRBV7-2 and TRBJ2-2; tentatively, D is TRBD2 (5 bases). The CDR3 spans 16 residues. Germline V gene lookup returns CDR1 SGHTA and CDR2 FQGNSA. Trimming cost V 6 bases and J 5 bases, with 19 bases left between them. Here the CDR3 reads CASSSGPLEGTGELFF. CDR3 sequence (DNA): TGTGCCAGCAGTTCCGGACCTCTAGAGGGTACCGGGGAGCTGTTTTTT.

This clone appeared a few times. The chain combines TRBV5-5 with TRBJ2-1, with 15 bases identical to TRBD2. This CDR3 has 16 amino acids. In germline, CDR1 is SGHKS, CDR2 YYEKEE (reference sequence). V trimming: 4 bases; J trimming: 11 bases; junction bases outside the gene matches: 10. The CDR3 DNA is TGTGCCAGCAGCCCCCCGGGGACTAGCGGGAGGCTAAAGCAGTTCTTC. Its protein product is CASSPPGTSGRLKQFF.

The rearrangement joins TRBV25-1 to TRBJ1-5, with TRBD1 matching over 10 bases. J gave up 2 bases and V 7 bases, and 8 bases lay outside the gene matches. CDR3 length equals 16 residues. CDR1 MGHDK and CDR2 SYGVNS come from the germline V gene. CDR3 sequence: CASICGTGDRNQPQHF. DNA for the CDR3: TGTGCCAGCATCTGCGGGACAGGGGATCGCAATCAGCCCCAGCATTTT.

The chain is built from TRBV6-5 and TRBJ1-4; TRBD1 agrees at 8 bases. The CDR3 spans 15 residues. Germline V gene lookup returns CDR1 MNHEY and CDR2 SVGAGI. V lost 5 bases, J lost 4 bases, and 6 bases stayed unmatched. The CDR3 reads CASSPTGGSNEKLFF. CDR3 nucleotide sequence: TGTGCCAGCAGTCCAACAGGGGGGAGTAATGAAAAACTGTTTTTT.

The chain has TRBV4-2 and TRBJ2-7, with 11 positions matching TRBD1. Losses at the gene ends were 0 bases for V and 7 bases for J; bases not matched to a gene: 8. Germline V gives CDR1 LGHNA, CDR2 YNFKEQ. The CDR3 totals 16 residues. The CDR3: CASSQDAGTGGFEQYF. The CDR3 region has the DNA TGTGCCAGCAGCCAAGATGCCGGGACAGGGGGTTTTGAGCAGTACTTC.

The chain couples TRBV19 to TRBJ2-1; TRBD2 matches at 7 bases. Looked up from germline, CDR1 is LNHDA and CDR2 is SQIVND (reference sequence). The length of the CDR3 is 14 residues. The V gene end was trimmed by 7 bases and the J gene end by 7 bases; junction bases not matched to a gene: 10. The CDR3 bases are TGTGCCAGTACCGACGGGAGGATGCATAATGAGCAGTTCTTC. Translation gives CASTDGRMHNEQFF.